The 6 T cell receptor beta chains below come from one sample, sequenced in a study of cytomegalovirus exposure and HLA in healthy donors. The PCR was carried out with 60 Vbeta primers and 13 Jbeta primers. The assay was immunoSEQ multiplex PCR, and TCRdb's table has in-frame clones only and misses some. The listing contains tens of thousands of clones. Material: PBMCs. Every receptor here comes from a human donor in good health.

The CDR3 coding sequence is TGTGCCACCAGCAGAGGCGGGACAGCTAATGAAAAACTGTTTTTT. Its translation: CATSRGGTANEKLFF. The rearrangement uses TRBV15 and TRBJ1-4; TRBD1 matches 7 bases. Looked up from germline, CDR1 is LNHNV and CDR2 is YYDKDF (reference sequence). The CDR3 runs 15 residues. V was pared by 1 base and J by 3 bases, with 2 bases of the junction left unmatched.

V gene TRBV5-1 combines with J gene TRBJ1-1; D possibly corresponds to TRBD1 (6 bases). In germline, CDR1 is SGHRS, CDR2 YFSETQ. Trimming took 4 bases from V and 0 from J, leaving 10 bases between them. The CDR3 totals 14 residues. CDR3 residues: CASSTTGMNTEAFF. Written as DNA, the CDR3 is TGCGCCAGCAGCACGACAGGTATGAACACTGAAGCTTTCTTT. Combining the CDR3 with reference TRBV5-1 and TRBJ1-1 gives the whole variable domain KAGVTQTPRYLIKTRGQQVTLSCSPISGHRSVSWYQQTPGQGLQFLFEYFSETQRNKGNFPGRFSGRQFSNSRSEMNVSTLELGDSALYLCASSTTGMNTEAFFGQGTRLTVV.

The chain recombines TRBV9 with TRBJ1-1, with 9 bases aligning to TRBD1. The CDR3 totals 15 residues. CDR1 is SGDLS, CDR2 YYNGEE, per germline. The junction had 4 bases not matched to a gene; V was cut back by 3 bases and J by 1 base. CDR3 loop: CASSADRGRNTEAFF. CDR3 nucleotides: TGTGCCAGCAGCGCGGACAGGGGTCGGAACACTGAAGCTTTCTTT. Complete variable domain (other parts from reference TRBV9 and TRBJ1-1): DSGVTQTPKHLITATGQRVTLRCSPRSGDLSVYWYQQSLDQGLQFLIQYYNGEERAKGNILERFSAQQFPDLHSELNLSSLELGDSALYFCASSADRGRNTEAFFGQGTRLTVV.

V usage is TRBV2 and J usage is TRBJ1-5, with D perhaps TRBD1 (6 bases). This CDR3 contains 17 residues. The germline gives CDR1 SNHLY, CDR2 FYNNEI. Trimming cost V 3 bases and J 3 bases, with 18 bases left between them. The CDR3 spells CASSDSGVGIFNQPQHF. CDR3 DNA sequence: TGTGCCAGCAGTGATTCAGGGGTCGGAATTTTCAATCAGCCCCAGCATTTT.

CDR3 in DNA: TGTGCCAGCCTGGACAACGCCTACGAGCAGTACTTC. Protein sequence: CASLDNAYEQYF. The rearrangement uses TRBV6-5 and TRBJ2-7; possible D gene TRBD1, 5 bases. This CDR3 region has 12 residues. Germline CDR1 reads MNHEY; CDR2 reads SVGAGI. Trimming left V 8 bases short and J 2 bases short, with 10 bases between.

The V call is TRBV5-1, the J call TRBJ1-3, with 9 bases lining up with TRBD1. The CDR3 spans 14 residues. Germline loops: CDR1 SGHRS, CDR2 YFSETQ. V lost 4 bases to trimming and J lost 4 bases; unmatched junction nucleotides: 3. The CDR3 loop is CASSRDREGNTIYF. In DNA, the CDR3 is TGCGCCAGCAGCCGGGACAGGGAAGGAAACACCATATATTTT.